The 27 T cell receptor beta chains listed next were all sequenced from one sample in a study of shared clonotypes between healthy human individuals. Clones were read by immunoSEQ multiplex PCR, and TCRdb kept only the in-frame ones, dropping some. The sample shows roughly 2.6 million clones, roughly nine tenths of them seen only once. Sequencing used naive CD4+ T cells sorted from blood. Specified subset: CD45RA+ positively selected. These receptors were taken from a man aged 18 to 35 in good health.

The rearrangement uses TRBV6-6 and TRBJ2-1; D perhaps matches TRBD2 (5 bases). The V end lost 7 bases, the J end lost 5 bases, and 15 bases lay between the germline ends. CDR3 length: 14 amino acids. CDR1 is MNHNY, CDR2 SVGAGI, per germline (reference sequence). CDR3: CASNPSGSHNEQFF. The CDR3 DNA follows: TGTGCCAGCAATCCCAGCGGTAGCCACAATGAGCAGTTCTTC.

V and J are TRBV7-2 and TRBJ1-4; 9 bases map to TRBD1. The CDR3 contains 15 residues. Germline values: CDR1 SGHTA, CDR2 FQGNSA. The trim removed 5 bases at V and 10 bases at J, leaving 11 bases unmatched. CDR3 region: CASSLTGTGKGKLFF. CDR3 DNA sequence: TGTGCCAGCAGCCTAACCGGGACAGGGAAGGGAAAACTGTTTTTT. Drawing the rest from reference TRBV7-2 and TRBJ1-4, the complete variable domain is GAGVSQSPSNKVTEKGKDVELRCDPISGHTALYWYRQSLGQGLEFLIYFQGNSAPDKSGLPSDRFSAERTGGSVSTLTIQRTQQEDSAVYLCASSLTGTGKGKLFFGSGTQLSVL.

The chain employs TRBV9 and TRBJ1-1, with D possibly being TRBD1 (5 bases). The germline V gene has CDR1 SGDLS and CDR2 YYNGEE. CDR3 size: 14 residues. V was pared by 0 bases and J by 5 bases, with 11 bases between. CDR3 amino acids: CASSVGPGLTEAFF. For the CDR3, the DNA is TGTGCCAGCAGCGTAGGCCCAGGGCTAACTGAAGCTTTCTTT.

The CDR3 bases are TGTGCCAGCAGTGGTTGGCCGGGACCGGATCAGCCCCAGCATTTT. Translated: CASSGWPGPDQPQHF. V usage is TRBV6-1 and J usage is TRBJ1-5; D is perhaps TRBD1 (5 bases). V lost 4 bases and J 5 bases, leaving 15 bases between the germline ends. Germline CDR1 reads MNHNS; CDR2 reads SASEGT. This CDR3 has 15 amino acids.

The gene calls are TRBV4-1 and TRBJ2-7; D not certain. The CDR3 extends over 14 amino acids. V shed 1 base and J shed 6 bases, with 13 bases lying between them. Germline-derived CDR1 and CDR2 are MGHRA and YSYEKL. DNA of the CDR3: TGCGCCAGCAGCCAAGGGTGGTTACCAGGCGAGCAGTACTTC. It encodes CASSQGWLPGEQYF.

CDR3 amino acids: CASSPGLAGIREQFF. The CDR3 nucleotides read TGTGCCAGCTCACCTGGACTAGCGGGGATTCGTGAGCAGTTCTTC. The V and J genes are TRBV18 and TRBJ2-1; 12 bases are a match to TRBD2. Germline CDR1 is KGHSH and CDR2 is LQKENI. CDR3 size: 15 residues. V trimming: 3 bases; J trimming: 9 bases; junction bases outside the gene matches: 6.

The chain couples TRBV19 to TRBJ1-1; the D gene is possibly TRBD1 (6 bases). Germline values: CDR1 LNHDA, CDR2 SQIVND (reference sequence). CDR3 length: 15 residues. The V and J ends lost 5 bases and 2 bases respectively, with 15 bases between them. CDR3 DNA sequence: TGTGCCAGTAGTCCCTCGGGGGGGCTCAACACTGAAGCTTTCTTT. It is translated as CASSPSGGLNTEAFF.

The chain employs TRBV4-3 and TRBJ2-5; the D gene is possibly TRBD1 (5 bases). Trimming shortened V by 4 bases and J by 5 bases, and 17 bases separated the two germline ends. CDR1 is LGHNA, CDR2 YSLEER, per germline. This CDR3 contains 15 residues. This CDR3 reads CASSRKPAGWETQYF. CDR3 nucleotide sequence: TGCGCCAGCAGCCGCAAACCAGCAGGGTGGGAGACCCAGTACTTC.

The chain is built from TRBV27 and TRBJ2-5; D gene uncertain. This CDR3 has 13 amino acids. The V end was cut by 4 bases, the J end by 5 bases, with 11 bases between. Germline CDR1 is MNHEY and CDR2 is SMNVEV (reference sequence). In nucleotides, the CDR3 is TGTGCCAGCAGTTGGACGGTGGGGGAGACCCAGTACTTC. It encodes CASSWTVGETQYF.

The CDR3 DNA reads TGTGCCAGCAGCTTCCGGAGGGCGGGGCCGGATGGCTACACCTTC. Translated, it gives CASSFRRAGPDGYTF. This sequence joins TRBV5-6 and TRBJ1-2, with D perhaps matching TRBD1 (5 bases). Germline V gene data show CDR1 as SGHDT and CDR2 as YYEEEE. V was cut by 2 bases and J by 6 bases, with 17 bases left in between. This CDR3 is built from 15 residues.

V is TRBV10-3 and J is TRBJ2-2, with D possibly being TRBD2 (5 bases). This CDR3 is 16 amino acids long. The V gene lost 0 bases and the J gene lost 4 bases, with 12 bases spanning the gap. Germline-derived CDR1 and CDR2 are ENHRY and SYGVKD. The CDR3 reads CAISESGSGSTGELFF. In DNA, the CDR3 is TGTGCCATCAGTGAGTCGGGGAGCGGATCCACCGGGGAGCTGTTTTTT.

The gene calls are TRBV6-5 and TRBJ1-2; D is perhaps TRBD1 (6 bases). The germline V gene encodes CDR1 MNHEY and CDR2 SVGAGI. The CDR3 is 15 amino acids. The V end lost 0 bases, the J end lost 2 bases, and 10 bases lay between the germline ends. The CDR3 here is CASSYSGAGNYGYTF. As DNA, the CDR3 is TGTGCCAGCAGTTACTCGGGGGCCGGCAACTATGGCTACACCTTC.

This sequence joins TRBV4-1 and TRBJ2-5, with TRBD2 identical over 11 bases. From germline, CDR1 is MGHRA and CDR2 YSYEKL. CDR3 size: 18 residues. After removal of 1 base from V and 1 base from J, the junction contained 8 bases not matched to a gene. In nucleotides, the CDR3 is TGCGCCAGCAGCCAAGTTTATAGCGGGGGGGCAGCCCAAGAGACCCAGTACTTC. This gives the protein CASSQVYSGGAAQETQYF.

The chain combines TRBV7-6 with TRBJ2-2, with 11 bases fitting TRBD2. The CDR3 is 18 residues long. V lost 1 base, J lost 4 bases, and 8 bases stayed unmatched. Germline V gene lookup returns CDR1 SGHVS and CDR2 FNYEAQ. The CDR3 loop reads CASSLGSPSGRSTGELFF. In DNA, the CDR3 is TGTGCCAGCAGCTTAGGTTCCCCTAGCGGGAGGTCCACCGGGGAGCTGTTTTTT. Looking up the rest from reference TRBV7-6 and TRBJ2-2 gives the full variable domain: GAGVSQSPRYKVTKRGQDVALRCDPISGHVSLYWYRQALGQGPEFLTYFNYEAQQDKSGLPNDRFSAERPEGSISTLTIQRTEQRDSAMYRCASSLGSPSGRSTGELFFGEGSRLTVL.

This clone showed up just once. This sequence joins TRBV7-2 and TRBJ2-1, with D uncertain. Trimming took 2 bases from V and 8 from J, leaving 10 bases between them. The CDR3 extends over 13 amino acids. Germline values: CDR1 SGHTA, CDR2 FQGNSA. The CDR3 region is CASSLRPRDEQFF. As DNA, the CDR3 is TGTGCCAGCAGCTTACGACCAAGGGATGAGCAGTTCTTC.

The CDR3 reads CASSPGLASTREQFF. The CDR3 DNA follows: TGTGCCAGCAGTCCGGGACTAGCAAGTACAAGAGAGCAGTTCTTC. This chain uses TRBV6-5 with TRBJ2-1; 9 bases fit TRBD2. Germline CDR1 is MNHEY and CDR2 is SVGAGI. V was pared by 5 bases and J by 10 bases, with 12 bases of the junction left unmatched. The length of the CDR3 is 15 residues.

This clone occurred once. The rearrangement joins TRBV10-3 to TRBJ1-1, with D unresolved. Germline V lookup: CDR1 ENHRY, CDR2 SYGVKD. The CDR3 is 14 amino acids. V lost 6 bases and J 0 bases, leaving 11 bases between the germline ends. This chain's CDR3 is CAIRLDGMNTEAFF. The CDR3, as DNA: TGTGCCATCAGATTGGACGGAATGAACACTGAAGCTTTCTTT.

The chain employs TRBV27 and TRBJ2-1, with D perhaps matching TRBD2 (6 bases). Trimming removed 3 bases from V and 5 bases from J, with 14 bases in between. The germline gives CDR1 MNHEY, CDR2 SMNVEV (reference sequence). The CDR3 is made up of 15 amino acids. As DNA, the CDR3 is TGTGCCAGCAGTTTCGCGGGACGCAGAGACAATGAGCAGTTCTTC. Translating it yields CASSFAGRRDNEQFF.

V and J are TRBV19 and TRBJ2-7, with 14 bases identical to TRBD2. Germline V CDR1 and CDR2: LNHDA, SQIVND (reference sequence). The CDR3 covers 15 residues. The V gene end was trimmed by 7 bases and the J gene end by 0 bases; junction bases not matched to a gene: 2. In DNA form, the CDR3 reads TGTGCCAGTAAAGGGACTAGCGGGAGCTCCTACGAGCAGTACTTC. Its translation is CASKGTSGSSYEQYF. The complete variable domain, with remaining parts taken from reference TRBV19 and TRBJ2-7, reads DGGITQSPKYLFRKEGQNVTLSCEQNLNHDAMYWYRQDPGQGLRLIYYSQIVNDFQKGDIAEGYSVSREKKESFPLTVTSAQKNPTAFYLCASKGTSGSSYEQYFGPGTRLTVT.

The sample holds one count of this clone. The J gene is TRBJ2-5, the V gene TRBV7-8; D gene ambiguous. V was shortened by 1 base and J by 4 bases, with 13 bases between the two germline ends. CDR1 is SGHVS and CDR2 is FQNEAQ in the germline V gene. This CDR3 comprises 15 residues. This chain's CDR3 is CASSLVEVGVETQYF. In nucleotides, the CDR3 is TGTGCCAGCAGCTTAGTTGAGGTTGGGGTAGAGACCCAGTACTTC.

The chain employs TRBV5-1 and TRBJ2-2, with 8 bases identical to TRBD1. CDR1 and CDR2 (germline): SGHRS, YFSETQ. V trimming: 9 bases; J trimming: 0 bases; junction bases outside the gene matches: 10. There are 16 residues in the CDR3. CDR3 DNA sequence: TGCGCCATCGCGGTGGGGACAGGCTCGAACACCGGGGAGCTGTTTTTT. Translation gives CAIAVGTGSNTGELFF.

The CDR3 nucleotides are TGTGCCATCAGCCCATCGATTTTCACCTACGAGCAGTACTTC. Its translation is CAISPSIFTYEQYF. The genes are TRBV10-3 and TRBJ2-7; D is ambiguous. The V and J ends lost 6 bases and 2 bases respectively, with 14 bases between them. CDR3 length: 14 residues. Germline lookup yields CDR1 ENHRY and CDR2 SYGVKD.

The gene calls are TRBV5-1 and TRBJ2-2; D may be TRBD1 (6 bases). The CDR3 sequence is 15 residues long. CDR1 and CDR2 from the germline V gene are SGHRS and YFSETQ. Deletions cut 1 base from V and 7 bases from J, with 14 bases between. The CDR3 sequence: CASSLQGHLSGELFF. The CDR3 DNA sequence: TGCGCCAGCAGCTTGCAGGGACACTTGAGCGGGGAGCTGTTTTTT.

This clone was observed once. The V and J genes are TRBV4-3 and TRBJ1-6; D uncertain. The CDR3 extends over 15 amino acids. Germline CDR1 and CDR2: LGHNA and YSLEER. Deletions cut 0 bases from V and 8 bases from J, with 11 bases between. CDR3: CASSQERDLDSPLHF. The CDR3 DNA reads TGCGCCAGCAGCCAAGAAAGGGATCTGGATTCACCCCTCCACTTT.

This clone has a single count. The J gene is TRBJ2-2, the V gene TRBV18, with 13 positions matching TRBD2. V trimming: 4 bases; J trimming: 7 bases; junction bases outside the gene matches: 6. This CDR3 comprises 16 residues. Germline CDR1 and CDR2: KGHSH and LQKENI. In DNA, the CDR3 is TGTGCCAGCTCACAAGGACTAGCGGGAGTTGGCGGGGAGCTGTTTTTT. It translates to CASSQGLAGVGGELFF.

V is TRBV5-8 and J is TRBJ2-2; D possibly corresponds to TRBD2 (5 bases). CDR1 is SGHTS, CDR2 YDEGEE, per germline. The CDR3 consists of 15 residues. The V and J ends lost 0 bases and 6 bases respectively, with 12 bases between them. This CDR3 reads CASSLDRRFAGELFF. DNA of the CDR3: TGTGCCAGCAGCTTGGACCGGAGGTTCGCCGGGGAGCTGTTTTTT.

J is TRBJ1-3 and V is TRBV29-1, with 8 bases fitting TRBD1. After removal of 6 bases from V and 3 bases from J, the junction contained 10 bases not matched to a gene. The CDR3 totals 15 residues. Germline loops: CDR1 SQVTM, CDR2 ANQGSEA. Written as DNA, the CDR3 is TGCAGCGTGCTCAAAGACAGGGGCCATGGAAACACCATATATTTT. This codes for CSVLKDRGHGNTIYF.